The T cell receptor beta chain under discussion was sequenced for a study of blood T cell repertoires in COVID-19. Study-wide background: The study drew acute and convalescent COVID-19 samples from the United States, Italy and Spain. PBMCs, B-cell-depleted T cells, or T cells were the source of the cDNA or gDNA that made up the material.

The authors' processing: Amplified reference gene primers provided the basis for estimating nucleated cell counts. Here immunoSEQ multiplex PCR was the method, and the copy in TCRdb shows in-frame clones only, minus some. The V and J calls and clone size are taken from that table; D and trimming were inferred from the DNA. The sample records 240,000 or so clones, roughly 88% being singletons. CDR1 is MNHEY, CDR2 SVGAGI, per germline. CDR3 length: 12 amino acids. V shed 6 bases and J shed 5 bases, with 5 bases lying between them. This clone was seen a single time. The sequencing sample was made of peripheral blood. The clonotype was recovered from a woman aged 30 to 39 with acute or convalescent COVID-19. The chain joins TRBV6-5 to TRBJ1-6; D is ambiguous. The CDR3 spells CASRAHNSPLHF. The DNA of the CDR3 is TGTGCCAGCAGGGCCCATAATTCACCCCTCCACTTT.